Following are 8 T cell receptor beta chains from one sample sequenced in a study of Ad26.COV2.S vaccination and SARS-CoV-2 variants. Treatment meaning: around 19 received Ad26.COV2.S at low or high dose, single or two shots; five or six received placebo; per-sample allocation not given. The samples were gathered on day 63 after the first injection of vaccine or placebo. The method was immunoSEQ multiplex PCR; TCRdb's version includes in-frame clones alone and lacks a portion of them. The sample has fewer than 400,000 clones, around nine tenths seen once. The material was peripheral blood, obtained in a trial of Ad26.COV2.S vaccine versus placebo. All receptors come from a person aged 18-60 years who received the Ad26.COV2.S COVID-19 vaccine or a placebo.

As to this clone: Other DNA sequences of this sample code for an identical CDR3. The rearrangement links TRBV15 to TRBJ2-5; 9 bases agree with TRBD2. Germline V gives CDR1 LNHNV, CDR2 YYDKDF (reference sequence). This CDR3 is 14 amino acids long. The V gene end was trimmed by 0 bases and the J gene end by 5 bases; junction bases not matched to a gene: 1. The CDR3 protein is CATSRDAGGETQYF. Here the CDR3 DNA reads TGTGCCACCAGCAGAGATGCGGGAGGGGAGACCCAGTACTTC.

The V call is TRBV7-8, the J call TRBJ1-6, with D uncertain. Germline V gene sequence: CDR1 SGHVS, CDR2 FQNEAQ. CDR3 length equals 15 residues. V was clipped by 2 bases and J by 7 bases, with 12 bases between them. The CDR3 sequence: CASSLRGRPNSPLHF. In DNA form, the CDR3 reads TGTGCCAGCAGCTTACGTGGCCGTCCCAATTCACCCCTCCACTTT.

V gene TRBV9 combines with J gene TRBJ2-1; no clear D gene. This CDR3 has 12 amino acids. Germline V lookup: CDR1 SGDLS, CDR2 YYNGEE. Between the trimmed V and J ends, which lost 3 bases and 9 bases, there was a span of 10 bases. CDR3 coding DNA: TGTGCCAGCAGCGGCTCAGTGGGTGAGCAGTTCTTC. Protein product: CASSGSVGEQFF.

The chain recombines TRBV6-5 with TRBJ2-1; D perhaps matches TRBD1 (5 bases). V dropped 3 bases and J dropped 4 bases, with 16 bases sitting between them. The CDR3 consists of 16 residues. Germline CDR1 is MNHEY and CDR2 is SVGAGI. CDR3 protein: CASSYTDNLLYNEQFF. CDR3 sequence (DNA): TGTGCCAGCAGTTATACGGACAACCTTTTATACAATGAGCAGTTCTTC.

The rearrangement uses TRBV5-1 and TRBJ2-7; 10 positions agree with TRBD1. Germline values: CDR1 SGHRS, CDR2 YFSETQ. The V and J ends lost 4 bases and 2 bases, in that order; junction bases with no gene match: 6. This CDR3 comprises 15 residues. The CDR3 is CASSPRDRGTYEQYF. CDR3 sequence (DNA): TGCGCCAGCAGCCCGCGGGACAGGGGAACCTACGAGCAGTACTTC. Using reference TRBV5-1 and TRBJ2-7 for the parts outside the CDR3, the full variable domain is KAGVTQTPRYLIKTRGQQVTLSCSPISGHRSVSWYQQTPGQGLQFLFEYFSETQRNKGNFPGRFSGRQFSNSRSEMNVSTLELGDSALYLCASSPRDRGTYEQYFGPGTRLTVT.

This chain links TRBV7-8 with TRBJ2-6, with no clear D. Germline CDR1 SGHVS, CDR2 FQNEAQ. Trimming removed 5 bases from V and 7 bases from J, with 6 bases in between. CDR3 length: 12 residues. CDR3 loop: CASSPAANVLTF. The CDR3 DNA reads TGTGCCAGCAGCCCCGCAGCCAACGTCCTGACTTTC.

CDR3: CASGPTGGSYEQYF. The CDR3, as DNA: TGTGCCAGCGGGCCCACGGGCGGGAGCTACGAGCAGTACTTC. The chain carries TRBV28 and TRBJ2-7, with 7 bases identical to TRBD2. Losses at the gene ends were 8 bases for V and 3 bases for J; bases not matched to a gene: 10. The CDR3 runs 14 residues. Germline CDR1 MDHEN, CDR2 SYDVKM.

The rearrangement uses TRBV19 and TRBJ2-1; the D is unclear. The CDR3 spans 12 residues. Trimming removed 3 bases from V and 9 bases from J, with 9 bases in between. The V gene's germline CDR1 is LNHDA and CDR2 SQIVND (reference sequence). The CDR3 region is CASSISRGEQFF. CDR3 sequence (DNA): TGTGCCAGTAGTATCAGCCGCGGTGAGCAGTTCTTC.